This T cell receptor (beta chain) was identified in a study of CD8 T cells in ankylosing spondylitis. This clonotype has only a few counts. Its antigen is currently unknown. V lost 4 bases, J lost 0 bases, and 13 bases lay in between. There are 16 residues in the CDR3. CDR1 is MNHNS, CDR2 SASEGT, per germline. Preparation of TCR beta libraries was done by quantitative 5'-RACE with molecular barcodes. TCRdb called the 5' RACE reads again in MiXCR, with one record for every CDR3 protein. This table holds 800,000 to 900,000 distinct CDR3 sequences, 12% found once. Study-wide findings and caveats: The authors found the disease-linked clones to be CD8+ and relatively rare in peripheral blood. Some motif variants were previously reported in reactive arthritis synovial fluid and blood. Ankylosing spondylitis blood appeared to be characterized by a TCR beta motif of roughly eight highly homologous variants.

The sequenced sample consisted of blood, either unsorted or a sorted T cell fraction (not recorded which). This clonotype was obtained from a male donor with ankylosing spondylitis. The gene calls are TRBV6-1 and TRBJ2-1; D tentatively reads TRBD1 or TRBD2 (5 bases each). This CDR3 reads CASSGWDPSSYNEQFF. CDR3 nucleotide sequence: TGTGCCAGCAGTGGGTGGGACCCGAGCTCCTACAATGAGCAGTTCTTC.